Following are 24 T cell receptor beta chains from one sample sequenced in a study of blood T cell repertoires in COVID-19. The data were produced by immunoSEQ multiplex PCR, yet TCRdb's version contains in-frame clones alone and is incomplete. The table has 150,000 to 170,000 clones, around 83% seen once; the top ten hold 12%. Sequencing was carried out using peripheral blood. All receptors derive from a woman aged 55-70 years with COVID-19, enrolled during active disease.

The V gene is TRBV6-5, the J gene TRBJ1-3; D possibly corresponds to TRBD1 (6 bases). Germline CDR1 and CDR2: MNHEY and SVGAGI. There are 14 residues in the CDR3. Deletions cut 8 bases from V and 4 bases from J, with 15 bases between. CDR3 nucleotide sequence: TGTGCCAGCCAGAAACCAGGGGCCGGAAACACCATATATTTT. It specifies CASQKPGAGNTIYF.

The chain employs TRBV18 and TRBJ1-3, with D perhaps matching TRBD1 (5 bases). Trimming took 3 bases from V and 0 from J, leaving 18 bases between them. The CDR3 is 18 amino acids. Germline CDR1 is KGHSH and CDR2 is LQKENI. This CDR3 is CASSPVPRALYSGNTIYF. For the CDR3, the DNA is TGTGCCAGCTCACCCGTCCCCAGGGCCCTTTACTCTGGAAACACCATATATTTT.

The chain links TRBV7-2 to TRBJ1-4; tentatively, D is TRBD1 (6 bases). The CDR3 has 13 amino acids. Between the trimmed V and J ends, which lost 5 bases and 7 bases, there was a span of 11 bases. Per the germline V gene, CDR1 is SGHTA and CDR2 is FQGNSA. CDR3 coding DNA: TGTGCCAGCAGCACCCGACAGGCTGAAAAACTGTTTTTT. It encodes CASSTRQAEKLFF.

The V and J genes are TRBV7-8 and TRBJ2-6, with TRBD1 matching over 9 bases. The CDR3 length is 18 residues. V shed 5 bases and J 0 bases; nucleotides not matched to a gene: 8. From germline, CDR1 is SGHVS and CDR2 FQNEAQ. This chain's CDR3 is CASSRRDRVVSGANVLTF. CDR3 bases: TGTGCCAGCAGCCGACGGGACAGGGTAGTCTCTGGGGCCAACGTCCTGACTTTC.

This clone was detected many times. The sample holds other DNA sequences that translate to the same CDR3. The V and J genes are TRBV9 and TRBJ2-3, with a weak D call TRBD2 (5 bases). Germline V CDR1 and CDR2: SGDLS, YYNGEE. The CDR3 totals 16 residues. Trimming took off 0 bases at V and 2 bases at J, with 13 bases between the two ends. CDR3 coding DNA: TGTGCCAGCAGCGTAGATAACGGAGGCACCACAGATACGCAGTATTTT. Protein sequence: CASSVDNGGTTDTQYF.

The V and J genes are TRBV6-5 and TRBJ1-5; 9 nucleotides line up with TRBD1. V shed 6 bases and J 4 bases; nucleotides not matched to a gene: 7. The germline V gene encodes CDR1 MNHEY and CDR2 SVGAGI. The CDR3 consists of 15 residues. The CDR3: CASRSTGGRNQPQHF. The CDR3 DNA follows: TGTGCCAGCAGATCAACAGGGGGCAGGAATCAGCCCCAGCATTTT.

The CDR3 loop is CASGPSGLAKNIQYF. CDR3 bases: TGTGCCAGCGGCCCGTCGGGGTTAGCCAAAAACATTCAGTACTTC. V gene TRBV6-5 combines with J gene TRBJ2-4, with D maybe TRBD2 (5 bases). This CDR3 contains 15 residues. With 8 bases removed from V and 0 bases from J, the gap between germline ends came to 14 bases. Germline V lookup: CDR1 MNHEY, CDR2 SVGAGI.

V and J are TRBV4-1 and TRBJ1-2; 8 bases map to TRBD1. With 0 bases clipped from V and 2 bases from J, the junction kept 5 bases outside the gene matches. Germline V gene lookup returns CDR1 MGHRA and CDR2 YSYEKL. This CDR3 has 16 amino acids. CDR3 nucleotide sequence: TGCGCCAGCAGCCAAGATGGGCAGGGGGCAAACTATGGCTACACCTTC. This sequence encodes CASSQDGQGANYGYTF.

This chain links TRBV10-1 with TRBJ1-1; 7 nucleotides line up with TRBD1. This CDR3 is built from 13 residues. V gave up 5 bases and J gave up 6 bases; unmatched junction bases: 6. CDR1 is WNHNN and CDR2 is SYGVQD in the germline V gene (reference sequence). The CDR3 DNA follows: TGCGCCAGCAGTAAGGACAGGATCGCTGAAGCTTTCTTT. This sequence encodes CASSKDRIAEAFF.

The genes are TRBV11-2 and TRBJ2-1; 9 nucleotides line up with TRBD2. The junction had 11 bases not matched to a gene; V was cut back by 5 bases and J by 6 bases. Germline-derived CDR1 and CDR2 are SGHAT and FQNNGV. This CDR3 contains 16 residues. The CDR3 is CASSPLAGGRGNEQFF. CDR3 in DNA: TGTGCCAGCAGCCCCTTGGCGGGAGGGCGAGGCAATGAGCAGTTCTTC.

The gene calls are TRBV6-1 and TRBJ1-5; D uncertain. The V and J ends lost 2 bases and 1 base respectively, with 15 bases between them. There are 17 residues in the CDR3. CDR1 is MNHNS and CDR2 is SASEGT in the germline V gene. In DNA, the CDR3 is TGTGCCAGCAGTGAAAGAACCTGGGAGGCCAGCAATCAGCCCCAGCATTTT. This gives the protein CASSERTWEASNQPQHF.

The chain combines TRBV12-5 with TRBJ1-5; perhaps TRBD1 as D (5 bases). From germline, CDR1 is LGHNT and CDR2 FRNRAP. With 0 bases removed from V and 5 bases from J, the gap between germline ends came to 14 bases. The length of the CDR3 is 16 residues. The CDR3 region is CASGLVIQERDQPQHF. CDR3 nucleotide sequence: TGTGCTAGTGGTTTGGTAATACAGGAGCGGGATCAGCCCCAGCATTTT.

CDR3 sequence reads: CAWSPSTDTQYF. The CDR3 coding sequence is TGTGCCTGGAGTCCGAGCACAGATACGCAGTATTTT. The chain carries TRBV30 and TRBJ2-3, with unresolved D. Deletions cut 2 bases from V and 0 bases from J, with 3 bases between. The CDR3 runs to 12 residues. CDR1 and CDR2 (germline): GTSNPN, SVGIG (reference sequence).

The J gene is TRBJ2-2, the V gene TRBV12-5; TRBD1 matches 7 bases. The CDR3 has 14 amino acids. Per germline, CDR1 LGHNT and CDR2 FRNRAP. V was pared by 2 bases and J by 6 bases, with 3 bases of the junction left unmatched. The CDR3 region is CASGLTTGPGELFF. The CDR3 coding sequence is TGTGCTAGTGGTTTGACGACAGGGCCCGGGGAGCTGTTTTTT.

V is TRBV2 and J is TRBJ1-5; TRBD1 might be the D (6 bases). CDR1 is SNHLY and CDR2 is FYNNEI in the germline V gene. The length of the CDR3 is 14 residues. Trimming took off 1 base at V and 8 bases at J, with 12 bases between the two ends. CDR3 amino acids: CASSEGQGREPQHF. In DNA form, the CDR3 reads TGTGCCAGCAGTGAAGGGCAGGGGAGGGAGCCCCAGCATTTT.

This clone was counted a few times. The rearrangement uses TRBV5-4 and TRBJ1-2, with TRBD1 matching 10 bases. Trimming cost V 4 bases and J 7 bases; bases outside gene matches: 10. The CDR3 has 15 amino acids. The germline gives CDR1 SGHNT, CDR2 YYREEE (reference sequence). CDR3: CASSPTGTGALGYTF. In DNA form, the CDR3 reads TGTGCCAGCAGCCCCACCGGGACAGGGGCACTTGGCTACACCTTC.

V and J are TRBV19 and TRBJ2-1, with 7 bases identical to TRBD2. CDR1 and CDR2 from the germline V gene are LNHDA and SQIVND (reference sequence). The CDR3 loop spans 14 amino acids. V gave up 3 bases and J gave up 8 bases; unmatched junction bases: 7. CDR3 sequence: CASSIRGRNYEQFF. In nucleotides, the CDR3 is TGTGCCAGTAGTATTCGCGGGAGAAACTATGAGCAGTTCTTC.

The rearrangement links TRBV9 to TRBJ1-3; D remains unclear. This CDR3 is 13 amino acids long. Trimming stripped 2 bases from V and 2 bases from J, with 5 bases between. Looked up from germline, CDR1 is SGDLS and CDR2 is YYNGEE. In nucleotides, the CDR3 is TGTGCCAGCAGCGTCGCGGCTGGAAACACCATATATTTT. As protein: CASSVAAGNTIYF.

This chain uses TRBV6-5 with TRBJ1-1; 7 bases are a match to TRBD1. The V gene's germline CDR1 is MNHEY and CDR2 SVGAGI. CDR3 size: 10 residues. V lost 8 bases, J lost 10 bases, and 4 bases stayed unmatched. The DNA for the CDR3 is TGTGCCAGCGCTAGGACAGGAGCTTTCTTT. Protein product: CASARTGAFF.

This chain links TRBV4-2 with TRBJ2-3; D is perhaps TRBD1 (5 bases). V was pared by 1 base and J by 0 bases, with 14 bases between. The germline CDR1 and CDR2 sequences are LGHNA and YNFKEQ. CDR3 length: 17 residues. The CDR3 here is CASSQGKDGHSTDTQYF. DNA of the CDR3: TGTGCCAGCAGCCAAGGAAAGGACGGACATAGCACAGATACGCAGTATTTT.

V usage is TRBV30 and J usage is TRBJ1-3; perhaps TRBD1 as D (6 bases). This CDR3 is 15 amino acids long. The ends were cut back, 7 bases at V and 4 bases at J, with 20 bases in the middle. Germline CDR1 is GTSNPN and CDR2 is SVGIG (reference sequence). The CDR3 nucleotides read TGTGCCTACTCATTTCGAACAGGGAGAGGAAACACCATATATTTT. This codes for CAYSFRTGRGNTIYF. The complete variable domain, with remaining parts taken from reference TRBV30 and TRBJ1-3, reads SQTIHQWPATLVQPVGSPLSLECTVEGTSNPNLYWYRQAAGRGLQLLFYSVGIGQISSEVPQNLSASRPQDRQFILSSKKLLLSDSGFYLCAYSFRTGRGNTIYFGEGSWLTVV.

J is TRBJ1-5 and V is TRBV6-6; no firm D call. Deletions cut 4 bases from V and 0 bases from J, with 10 bases between. The CDR3 has 15 amino acids. CDR1 and CDR2 from the germline V gene are MNHNY and SVGAGI (reference sequence). Here the CDR3 reads CASSFKAGSNQPQHF. The CDR3 bases are TGTGCCAGCAGTTTTAAGGCAGGTAGCAATCAGCCCCAGCATTTT.

This clone was counted between two and nine times. The chain employs TRBV5-5 and TRBJ1-5; 12 bases are shared with TRBD1. After removal of 0 bases from V and 4 bases from J, the junction contained 2 bases not matched to a gene. CDR1 and CDR2 from the germline V gene are SGHKS and YYEKEE (reference sequence). The CDR3 consists of 16 residues. The CDR3 reads CASSLGDRGRNQPQHF. The CDR3 DNA sequence: TGTGCCAGCAGCTTGGGGGACAGGGGGCGGAATCAGCCCCAGCATTTT. The full variable domain, completed using reference TRBV5-5 and TRBJ1-5, is DAGVTQSPTHLIKTRGQQVTLRCSPISGHKSVSWYQQVLGQGPQFIFQYYEKEERGRGNFPDRFSARQFPNYSSELNVNALLLGDSALYLCASSLGDRGRNQPQHFGDGTRLSIL.

The chain links TRBV18 to TRBJ1-5; 7 nucleotides match TRBD1. Germline trimming cut 5 bases from V and 5 bases from J; bases unmatched to any gene: 9. CDR3 size: 15 residues. CDR1 and CDR2 from the germline V gene are KGHSH and LQKENI. CDR3 in DNA: TGTGCCAGCTCATCCCGGACAGGATTTTATCAGCCCCAGCATTTT. Translated: CASSSRTGFYQPQHF.